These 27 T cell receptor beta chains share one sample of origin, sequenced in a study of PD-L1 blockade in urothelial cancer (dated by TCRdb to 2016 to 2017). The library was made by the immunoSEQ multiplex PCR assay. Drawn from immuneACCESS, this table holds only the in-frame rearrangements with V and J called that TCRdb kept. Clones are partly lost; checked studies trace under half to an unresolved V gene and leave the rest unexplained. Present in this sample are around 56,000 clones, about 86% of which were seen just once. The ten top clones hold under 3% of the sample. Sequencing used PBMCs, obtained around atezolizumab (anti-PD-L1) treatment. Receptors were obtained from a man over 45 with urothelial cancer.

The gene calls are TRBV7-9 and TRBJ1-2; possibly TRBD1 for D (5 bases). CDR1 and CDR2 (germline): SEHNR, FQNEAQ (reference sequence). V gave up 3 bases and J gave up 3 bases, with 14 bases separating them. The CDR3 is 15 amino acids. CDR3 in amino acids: CASSFATAGHYGYTF. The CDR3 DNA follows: TGTGCCAGCAGCTTCGCGACGGCAGGGCACTATGGCTACACCTTC.

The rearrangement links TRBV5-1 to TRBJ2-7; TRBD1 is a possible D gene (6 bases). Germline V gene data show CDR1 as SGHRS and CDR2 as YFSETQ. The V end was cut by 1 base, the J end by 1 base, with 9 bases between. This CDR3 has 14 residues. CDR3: CASSLTGRSYEQYF. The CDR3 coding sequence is TGCGCCAGCAGCTTGACAGGGCGGTCCTACGAGCAGTACTTC.

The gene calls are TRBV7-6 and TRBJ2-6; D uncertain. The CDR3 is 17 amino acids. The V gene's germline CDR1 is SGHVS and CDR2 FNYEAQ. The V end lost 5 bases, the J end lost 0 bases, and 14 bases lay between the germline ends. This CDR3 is CASSPSSANSGANVLTF. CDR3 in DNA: TGTGCCAGCAGCCCCTCGTCTGCGAACTCTGGGGCCAACGTCCTGACTTTC.

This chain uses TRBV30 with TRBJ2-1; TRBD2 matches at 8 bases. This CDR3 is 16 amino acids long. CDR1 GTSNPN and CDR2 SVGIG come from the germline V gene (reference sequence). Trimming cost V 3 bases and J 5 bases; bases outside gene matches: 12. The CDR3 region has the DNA TGTGCCTGGAGAGGGACTAGGTTAGTTCGGGACAATGAGCAGTTCTTC. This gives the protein CAWRGTRLVRDNEQFF. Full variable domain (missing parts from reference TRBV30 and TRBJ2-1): SQTIHQWPATLVQPVGSPLSLECTVEGTSNPNLYWYRQAAGRGLQLLFYSVGIGQISSEVPQNLSASRPQDRQFILSSKKLLLSDSGFYLCAWRGTRLVRDNEQFFGPGTRLTVL.

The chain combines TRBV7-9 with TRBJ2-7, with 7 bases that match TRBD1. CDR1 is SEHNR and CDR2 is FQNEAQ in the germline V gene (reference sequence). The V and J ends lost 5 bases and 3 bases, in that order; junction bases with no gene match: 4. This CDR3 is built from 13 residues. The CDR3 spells CASSRTGNYEQYF. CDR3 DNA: TGTGCCAGCAGCCGGACAGGCAACTACGAGCAGTACTTC.

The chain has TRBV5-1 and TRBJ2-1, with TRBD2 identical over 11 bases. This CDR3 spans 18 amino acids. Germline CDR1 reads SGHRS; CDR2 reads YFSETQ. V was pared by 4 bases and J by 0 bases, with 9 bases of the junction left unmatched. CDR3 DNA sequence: TGCGCCAGCAGCACTACTAGCGGGAGCTGGAGCTCCTACAATGAGCAGTTCTTC. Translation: CASSTTSGSWSSYNEQFF. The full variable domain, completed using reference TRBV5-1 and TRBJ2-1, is KAGVTQTPRYLIKTRGQQVTLSCSPISGHRSVSWYQQTPGQGLQFLFEYFSETQRNKGNFPGRFSGRQFSNSRSEMNVSTLELGDSALYLCASSTTSGSWSSYNEQFFGPGTRLTVL.

CDR3 DNA: TGTGCCAGCAGCCAAGCTACAGGGGGTATCGGCTATGGCTACACCTTC. This gives the protein CASSQATGGIGYGYTF. The chain links TRBV4-2 to TRBJ1-2, with 8 bases fitting TRBD1. The V and J ends lost 1 base and 4 bases, in that order; junction bases with no gene match: 8. The germline gives CDR1 LGHNA, CDR2 YNFKEQ. The CDR3 is 16 residues long.

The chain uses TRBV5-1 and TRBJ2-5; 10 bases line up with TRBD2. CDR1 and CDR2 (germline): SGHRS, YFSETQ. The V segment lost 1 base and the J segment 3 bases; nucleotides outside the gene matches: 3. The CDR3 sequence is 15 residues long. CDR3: CASSLIGLAEETQYF. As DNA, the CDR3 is TGCGCCAGCAGCTTGATCGGACTAGCGGAAGAGACCCAGTACTTC. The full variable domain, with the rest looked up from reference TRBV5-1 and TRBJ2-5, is KAGVTQTPRYLIKTRGQQVTLSCSPISGHRSVSWYQQTPGQGLQFLFEYFSETQRNKGNFPGRFSGRQFSNSRSEMNVSTLELGDSALYLCASSLIGLAEETQYFGPGTRLLVL.

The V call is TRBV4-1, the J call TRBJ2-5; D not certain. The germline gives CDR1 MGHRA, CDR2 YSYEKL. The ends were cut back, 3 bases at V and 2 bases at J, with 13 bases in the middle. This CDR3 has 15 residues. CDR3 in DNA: TGCGCCAGCAGCCAGACGGCGTACGGGCAAGAGACCCAGTACTTC. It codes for CASSQTAYGQETQYF.

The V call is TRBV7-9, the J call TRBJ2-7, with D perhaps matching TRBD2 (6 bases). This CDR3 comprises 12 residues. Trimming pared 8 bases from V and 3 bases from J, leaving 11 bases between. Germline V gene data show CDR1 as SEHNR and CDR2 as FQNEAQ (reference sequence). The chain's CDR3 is CASDKGGYEQYF. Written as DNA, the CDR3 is TGTGCCAGCGACAAGGGAGGCTACGAGCAGTACTTC.

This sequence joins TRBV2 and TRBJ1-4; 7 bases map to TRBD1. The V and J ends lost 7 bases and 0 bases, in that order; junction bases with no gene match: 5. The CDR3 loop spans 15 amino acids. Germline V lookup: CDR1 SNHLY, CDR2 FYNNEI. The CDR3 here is CASTGQRTTNEKLFF. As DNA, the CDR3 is TGTGCCAGCACGGGACAGAGAACAACTAATGAAAAACTGTTTTTT.

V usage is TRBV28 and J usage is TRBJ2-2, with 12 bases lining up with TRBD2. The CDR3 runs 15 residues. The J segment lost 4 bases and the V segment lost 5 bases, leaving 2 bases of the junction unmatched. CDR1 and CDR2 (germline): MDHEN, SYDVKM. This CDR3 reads CASSPSGRGTGELFF. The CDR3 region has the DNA TGTGCCAGCAGTCCTAGCGGGAGGGGCACCGGGGAGCTGTTTTTT. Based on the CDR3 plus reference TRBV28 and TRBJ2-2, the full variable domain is DVKVTQSSRYLVKRTGEKVFLECVQDMDHENMFWYRQDPGLGLRLIYFSYDVKMKEKGDIPEGYSVSREKKERFSLILESASTNQTSMYLCASSPSGRGTGELFFGEGSRLTVL.

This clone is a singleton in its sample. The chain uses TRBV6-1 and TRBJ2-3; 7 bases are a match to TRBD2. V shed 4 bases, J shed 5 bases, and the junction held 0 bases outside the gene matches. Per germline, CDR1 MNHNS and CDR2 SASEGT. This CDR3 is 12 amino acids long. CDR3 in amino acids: CASSAGGDTQYF. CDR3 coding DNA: TGTGCCAGCAGTGCGGGGGGAGATACGCAGTATTTT.

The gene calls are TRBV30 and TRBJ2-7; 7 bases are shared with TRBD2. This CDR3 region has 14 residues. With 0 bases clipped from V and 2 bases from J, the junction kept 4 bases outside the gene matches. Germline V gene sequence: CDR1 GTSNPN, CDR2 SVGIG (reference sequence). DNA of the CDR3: TGTGCCTGGAGTGTGGTGGGAGGGCCCTACGAGCAGTACTTC. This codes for CAWSVVGGPYEQYF.

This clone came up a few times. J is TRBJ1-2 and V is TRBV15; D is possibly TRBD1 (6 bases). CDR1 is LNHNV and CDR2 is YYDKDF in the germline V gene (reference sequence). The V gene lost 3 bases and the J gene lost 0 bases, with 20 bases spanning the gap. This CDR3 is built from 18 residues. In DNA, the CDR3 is TGTGCCACCAGCAGTGACCTCAGGGGTGGGAGAACTAACTATGGCTACACCTTC. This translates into CATSSDLRGGRTNYGYTF.

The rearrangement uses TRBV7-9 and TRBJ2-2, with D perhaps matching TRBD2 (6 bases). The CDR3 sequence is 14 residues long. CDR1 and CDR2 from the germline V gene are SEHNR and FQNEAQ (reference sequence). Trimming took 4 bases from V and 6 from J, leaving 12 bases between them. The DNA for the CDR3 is TGTGCCAGCAGCTATCGGGAGACATCCGGGGAGCTGTTTTTT. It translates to CASSYRETSGELFF.

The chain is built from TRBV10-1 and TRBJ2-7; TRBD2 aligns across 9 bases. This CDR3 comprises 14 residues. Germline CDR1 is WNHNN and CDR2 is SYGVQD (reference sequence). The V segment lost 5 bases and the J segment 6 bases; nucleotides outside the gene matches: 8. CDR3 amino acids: CASSKVAGDREQYF. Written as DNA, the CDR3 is TGCGCCAGCAGTAAGGTAGCGGGAGATCGCGAGCAGTACTTC.

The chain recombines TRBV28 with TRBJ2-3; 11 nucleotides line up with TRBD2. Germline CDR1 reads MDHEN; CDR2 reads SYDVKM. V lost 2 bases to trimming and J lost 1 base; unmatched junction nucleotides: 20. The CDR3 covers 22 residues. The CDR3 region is CASSLRVITSGSWVRGTDTQYF. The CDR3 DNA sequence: TGTGCCAGCAGTTTAAGGGTGATAACTAGCGGGAGTTGGGTAAGGGGCACAGATACGCAGTATTTT.

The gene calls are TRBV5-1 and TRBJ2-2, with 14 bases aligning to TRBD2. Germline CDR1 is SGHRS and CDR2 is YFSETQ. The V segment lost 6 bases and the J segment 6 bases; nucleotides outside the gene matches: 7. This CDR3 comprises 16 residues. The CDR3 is CASTVGLAGGPGELFF. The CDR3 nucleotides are TGCGCCAGCACCGTAGGACTAGCGGGGGGACCCGGGGAGCTGTTTTTT.

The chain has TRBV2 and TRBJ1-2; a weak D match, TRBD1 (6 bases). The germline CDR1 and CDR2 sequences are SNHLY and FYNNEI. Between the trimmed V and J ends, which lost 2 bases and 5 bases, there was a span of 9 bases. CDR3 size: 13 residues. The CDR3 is CASSELGGYGYTF. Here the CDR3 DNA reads TGTGCCAGCAGTGAACTAGGGGGTTATGGCTACACCTTC.

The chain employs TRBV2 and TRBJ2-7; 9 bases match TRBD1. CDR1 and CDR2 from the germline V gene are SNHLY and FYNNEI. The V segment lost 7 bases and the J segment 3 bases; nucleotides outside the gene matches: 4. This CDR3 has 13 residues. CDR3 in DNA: TGTGCCAGCATGACAGGGGGGAGCTACGAGCAGTACTTC. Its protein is CASMTGGSYEQYF.

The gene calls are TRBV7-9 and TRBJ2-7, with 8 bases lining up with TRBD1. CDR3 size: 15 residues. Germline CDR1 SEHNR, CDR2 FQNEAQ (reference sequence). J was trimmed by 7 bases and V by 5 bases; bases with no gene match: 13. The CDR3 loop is CASSPGDRTPGEQYF. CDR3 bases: TGTGCCAGCAGCCCGGGGGACAGGACCCCTGGGGAGCAGTACTTC. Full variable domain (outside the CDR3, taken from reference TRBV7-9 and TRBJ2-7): DTGVSQNPRHKITKRGQNVTFRCDPISEHNRLYWYRQTLGQGPEFLTYFQNEAQLEKSRLLSDRFSAERPKGSFSTLEIQRTEQGDSAMYLCASSPGDRTPGEQYFGPGTRLTVT.

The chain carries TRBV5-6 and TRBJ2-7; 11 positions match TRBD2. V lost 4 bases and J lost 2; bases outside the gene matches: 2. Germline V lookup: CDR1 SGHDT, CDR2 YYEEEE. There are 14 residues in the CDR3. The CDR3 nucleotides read TGTGCCAGCAGCAGACTAGCGGGACCCTACGAGCAGTACTTC. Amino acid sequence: CASSRLAGPYEQYF.

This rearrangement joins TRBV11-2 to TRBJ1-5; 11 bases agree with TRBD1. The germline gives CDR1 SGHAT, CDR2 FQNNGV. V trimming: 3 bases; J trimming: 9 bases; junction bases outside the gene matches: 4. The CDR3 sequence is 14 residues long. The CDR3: CASSFGTGGPPQHF. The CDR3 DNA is TGTGCCAGCAGCTTCGGGACAGGGGGACCGCCCCAGCATTTT.

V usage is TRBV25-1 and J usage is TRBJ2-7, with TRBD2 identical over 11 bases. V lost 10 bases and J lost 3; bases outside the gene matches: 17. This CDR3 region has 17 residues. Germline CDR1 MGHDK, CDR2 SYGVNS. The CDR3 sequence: CATSGTSGQVQVYEQYF. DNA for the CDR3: TGTGCCACATCCGGGACTAGCGGCCAAGTCCAGGTCTACGAGCAGTACTTC.

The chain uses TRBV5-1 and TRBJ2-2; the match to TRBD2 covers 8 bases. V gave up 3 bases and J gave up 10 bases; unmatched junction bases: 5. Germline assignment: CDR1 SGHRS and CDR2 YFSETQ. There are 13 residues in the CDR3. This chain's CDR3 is CASSYGGAQELFF. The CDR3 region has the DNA TGCGCCAGCAGCTACGGGGGGGCCCAGGAGCTGTTTTTT.

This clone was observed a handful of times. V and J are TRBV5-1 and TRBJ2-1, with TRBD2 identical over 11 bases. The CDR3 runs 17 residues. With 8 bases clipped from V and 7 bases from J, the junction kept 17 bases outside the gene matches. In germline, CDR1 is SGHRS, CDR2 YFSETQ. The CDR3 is CASSALAGVGGQNEQFF. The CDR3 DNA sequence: TGCGCCAGTTCCGCACTAGCGGGAGTGGGGGGGCAAAATGAGCAGTTCTTC. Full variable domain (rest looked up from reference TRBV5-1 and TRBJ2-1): KAGVTQTPRYLIKTRGQQVTLSCSPISGHRSVSWYQQTPGQGLQFLFEYFSETQRNKGNFPGRFSGRQFSNSRSEMNVSTLELGDSALYLCASSALAGVGGQNEQFFGPGTRLTVL.